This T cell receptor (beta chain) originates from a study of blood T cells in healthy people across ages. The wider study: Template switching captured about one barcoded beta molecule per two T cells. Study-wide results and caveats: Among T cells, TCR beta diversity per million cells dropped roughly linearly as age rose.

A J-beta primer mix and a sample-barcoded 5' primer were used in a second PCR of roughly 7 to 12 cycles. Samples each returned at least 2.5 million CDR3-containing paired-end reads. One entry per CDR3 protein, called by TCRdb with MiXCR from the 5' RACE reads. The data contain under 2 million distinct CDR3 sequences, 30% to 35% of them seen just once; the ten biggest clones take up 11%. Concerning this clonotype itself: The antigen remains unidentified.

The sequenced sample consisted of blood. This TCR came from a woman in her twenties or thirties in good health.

The CDR3 sequence: CASSIWGQGSEQYF. CDR3 coding DNA: TGTGCCAGCAGTATTTGGGGACAGGGCAGCGAGCAGTACTTC. This sequence joins TRBV6-1 and TRBJ2-5; 9 nucleotides match TRBD1. Judging by the DNA end, TRBJ2-7 fits better; the J call may be wrong. CDR1 MNHNS and CDR2 SASEGT come from the germline V gene. This CDR3 spans 14 amino acids.